Listed here is a single T cell receptor (beta chain). V lost 2 bases and J 3 bases, leaving 12 bases between the germline ends. Germline V gene sequence: CDR1 SGHNT, CDR2 YYREEE (reference sequence). This CDR3 has 14 amino acids. The data originate from a study of cytomegalovirus exposure and HLA in healthy donors. PCR amplification relied on 60 Vbeta primers (plus 13 Jbeta primers). Measured with immunoSEQ multiplex PCR; TCRdb has only the in-frame clones, and not every one. The profile shows 100,000 to 150,000 clones, around 78% of them singletons. The gene calls are TRBV5-4 and TRBJ2-7; a possible D gene is TRBD1 (6 bases). The sequence came from a woman in her thirties or forties in good health and CMV-seronegative. Sample: PBMCs. Written as DNA, the CDR3 is TGTGCCAGCAGCTTACAGGGAGACGGCTACGAGCAGTACTTC. The encoded protein is CASSLQGDGYEQYF.